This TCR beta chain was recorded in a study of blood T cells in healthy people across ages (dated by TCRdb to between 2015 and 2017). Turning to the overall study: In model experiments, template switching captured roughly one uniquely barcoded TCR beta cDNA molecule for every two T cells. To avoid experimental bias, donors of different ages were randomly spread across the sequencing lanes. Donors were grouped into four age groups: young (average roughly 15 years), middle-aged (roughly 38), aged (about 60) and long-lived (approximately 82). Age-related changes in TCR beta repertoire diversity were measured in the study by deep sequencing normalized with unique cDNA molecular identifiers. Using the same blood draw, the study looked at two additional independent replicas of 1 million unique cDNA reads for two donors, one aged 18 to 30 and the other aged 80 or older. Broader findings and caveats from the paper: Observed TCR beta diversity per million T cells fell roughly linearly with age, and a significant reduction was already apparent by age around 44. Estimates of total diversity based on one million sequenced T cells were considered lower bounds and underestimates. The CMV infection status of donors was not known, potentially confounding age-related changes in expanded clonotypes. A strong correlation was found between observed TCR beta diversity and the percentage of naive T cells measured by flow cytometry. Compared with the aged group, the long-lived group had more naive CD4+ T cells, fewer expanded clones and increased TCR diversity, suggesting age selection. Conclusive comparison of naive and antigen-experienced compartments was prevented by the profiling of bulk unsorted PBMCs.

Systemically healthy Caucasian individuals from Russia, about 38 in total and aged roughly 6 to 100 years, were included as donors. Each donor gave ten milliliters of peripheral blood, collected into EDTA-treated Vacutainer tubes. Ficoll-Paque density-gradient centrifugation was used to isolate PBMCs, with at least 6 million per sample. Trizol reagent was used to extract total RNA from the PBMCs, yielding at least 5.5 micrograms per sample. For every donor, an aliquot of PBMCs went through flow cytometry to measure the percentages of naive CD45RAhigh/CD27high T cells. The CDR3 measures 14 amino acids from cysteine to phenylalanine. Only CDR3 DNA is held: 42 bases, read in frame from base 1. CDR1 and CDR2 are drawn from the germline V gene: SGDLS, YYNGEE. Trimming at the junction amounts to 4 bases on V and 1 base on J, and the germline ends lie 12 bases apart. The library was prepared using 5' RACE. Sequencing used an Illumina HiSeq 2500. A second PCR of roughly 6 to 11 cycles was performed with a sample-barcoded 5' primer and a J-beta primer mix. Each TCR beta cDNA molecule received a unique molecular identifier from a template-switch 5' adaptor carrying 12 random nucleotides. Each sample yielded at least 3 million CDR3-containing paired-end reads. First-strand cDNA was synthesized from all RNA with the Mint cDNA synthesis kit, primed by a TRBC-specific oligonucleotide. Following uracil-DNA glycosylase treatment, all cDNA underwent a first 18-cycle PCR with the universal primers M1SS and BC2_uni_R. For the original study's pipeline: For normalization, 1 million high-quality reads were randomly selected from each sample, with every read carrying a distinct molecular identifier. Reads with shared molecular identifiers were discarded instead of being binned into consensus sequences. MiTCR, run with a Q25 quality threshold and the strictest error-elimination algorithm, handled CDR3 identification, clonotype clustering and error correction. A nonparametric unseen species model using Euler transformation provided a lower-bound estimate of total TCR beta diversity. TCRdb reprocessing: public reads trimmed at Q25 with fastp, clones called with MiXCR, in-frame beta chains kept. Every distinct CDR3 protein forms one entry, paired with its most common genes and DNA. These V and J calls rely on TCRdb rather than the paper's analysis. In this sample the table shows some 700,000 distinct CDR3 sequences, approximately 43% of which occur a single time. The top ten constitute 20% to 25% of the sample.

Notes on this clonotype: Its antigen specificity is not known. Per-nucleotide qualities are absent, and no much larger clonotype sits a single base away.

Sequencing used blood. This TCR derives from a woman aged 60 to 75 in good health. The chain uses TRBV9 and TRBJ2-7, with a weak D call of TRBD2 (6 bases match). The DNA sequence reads TGTGCCAGCAGCTCCGGAGGGGAGTCCTACGAGCAGTACTTC. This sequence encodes CASSSGGESYEQYF.